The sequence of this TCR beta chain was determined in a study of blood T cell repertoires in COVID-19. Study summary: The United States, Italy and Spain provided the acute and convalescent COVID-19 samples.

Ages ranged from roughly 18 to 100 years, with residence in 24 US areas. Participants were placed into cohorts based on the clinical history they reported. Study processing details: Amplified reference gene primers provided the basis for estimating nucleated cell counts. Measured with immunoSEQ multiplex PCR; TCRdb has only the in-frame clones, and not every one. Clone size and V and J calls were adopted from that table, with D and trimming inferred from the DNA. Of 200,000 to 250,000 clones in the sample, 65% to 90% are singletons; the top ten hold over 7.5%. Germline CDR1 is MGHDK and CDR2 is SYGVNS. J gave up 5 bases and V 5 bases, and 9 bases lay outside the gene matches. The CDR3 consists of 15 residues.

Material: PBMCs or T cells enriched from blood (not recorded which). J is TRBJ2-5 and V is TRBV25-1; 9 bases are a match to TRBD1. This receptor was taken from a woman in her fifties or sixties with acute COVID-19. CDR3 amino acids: CASSSQTGGMETQYF. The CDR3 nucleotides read TGTGCCAGCAGTTCCCAGACAGGGGGTATGGAGACCCAGTACTTC.